The 27 T cell receptor beta chains presented below share a single source sample, sequenced in a study of Tregs in tolerant kidney transplant recipients. Profiling relied on immunoSEQ multiplex PCR, and the TCRdb table lists in-frame clones only, not all of them. The table shows some 250,000 clones, with 80% to 85% occurring only once. The specimen sequenced was CD4+ T cells from blood. Every receptor here comes from a human donor in good health.

The chain carries TRBV27 and TRBJ2-3, with D unclear. CDR3 length equals 16 residues. The V end was cut by 0 bases, the J end by 0 bases, with 10 bases between. From germline, CDR1 is MNHEY and CDR2 SMNVEV (reference sequence). This CDR3 reads CASSLSFGTSTDTQYF. The CDR3 nucleotides read TGTGCCAGCAGTTTATCGTTCGGAACTAGCACAGATACGCAGTATTTT.

The CDR3 DNA reads as TGTGCCAGCAGCCAGGGACTAGCGTCGAATACCTACGAGCAGTACTTC. Translated, it gives CASSQGLASNTYEQYF. The rearrangement links TRBV5-4 to TRBJ2-7, with 10 bases that match TRBD2. Trimming removed 4 bases from V and 2 bases from J; junction bases left unmatched: 9. The CDR3 sequence is 16 residues long. Germline values: CDR1 SGHNT, CDR2 YYREEE (reference sequence). Filled out from reference TRBV5-4 and TRBJ2-7, the complete variable domain reads ETGVTQSPTHLIKTRGQQVTLRCSSQSGHNTVSWYQQALGQGPQFIFQYYREEENGRGNFPPRFSGLQFPNYSSELNVNALELDDSALYLCASSQGLASNTYEQYFGPGTRLTVT.

On this clone itself: Other nucleotide sequences from this sample produce the same CDR3. The V and J genes are TRBV18 and TRBJ2-3, with D hard to call. V was pared by 3 bases and J by 6 bases, with 4 bases between. The length of the CDR3 is 11 residues. CDR1 and CDR2 (germline): KGHSH, LQKENI. The CDR3 DNA reads TGTGCCAGCTCACCGGCGGATACGCAGTATTTT. This gives the protein CASSPADTQYF. Together with reference TRBV18 and TRBJ2-3, the CDR3 gives the full variable domain: NAGVMQNPRHLVRRRGQEARLRCSPMKGHSHVYWYRQLPEEGLKFMVYLQKENIIDESGMPKERFSAEFPKEGPSILRIQQVVRGDSAAYFCASSPADTQYFGPGTRLTVL.

The chain combines TRBV5-1 with TRBJ2-3; D remains ambiguous. With 2 bases removed from V and 5 bases from J, the gap between germline ends came to 18 bases. CDR1 is SGHRS and CDR2 is YFSETQ in the germline V gene. The length of the CDR3 is 16 residues. This CDR3 reads CASSFTPILRGDTQYF. Written as DNA, the CDR3 is TGCGCCAGCAGCTTTACACCAATCCTCCGTGGAGATACGCAGTATTTT.

The chain couples TRBV11-2 to TRBJ1-4; a possible D gene is TRBD1 (5 bases). Germline values: CDR1 SGHAT, CDR2 FQNNGV. This CDR3 comprises 14 residues. The germline V and J ends were trimmed by 0 bases and 8 bases, with 10 bases remaining between them. CDR3 in DNA: TGTGCCAGCAGCTTAGATGGGGCTAGCGAAAAACTGTTTTTT. Translation: CASSLDGASEKLFF.

This clone showed up just once. This chain uses TRBV2 with TRBJ1-5, with D unclear. In germline, CDR1 is SNHLY, CDR2 FYNNEI. Trimming cost V 7 bases and J 2 bases, with 9 bases left between them. The CDR3 runs to 13 residues. The CDR3 sequence is CASKSGGNQPQHF. In DNA form, the CDR3 reads TGTGCCAGCAAGTCCGGGGGCAATCAGCCCCAGCATTTT.

This clone was recorded once. The rearrangement uses TRBV18 and TRBJ1-2; D not certain. The CDR3 is 14 amino acids. The ends were cut back, 6 bases at V and 4 bases at J, with 15 bases in the middle. Germline CDR1 is KGHSH and CDR2 is LQKENI. The CDR3 reads CASSGGAPGYGYTF. Here the CDR3 DNA reads TGTGCCAGCTCGGGAGGTGCCCCCGGCTATGGCTACACCTTC.

The V and J genes are TRBV5-4 and TRBJ1-2; D is perhaps TRBD1 (5 bases). Per the germline V gene, CDR1 is SGHNT and CDR2 is YYREEE (reference sequence). The CDR3 totals 12 residues. V was cut by 4 bases and J by 6 bases, with 10 bases left in between. CDR3 protein: CASSVGQDGYTF. The DNA of the CDR3 is TGTGCCAGCAGCGTGGGGCAGGATGGCTACACCTTC.

J is TRBJ1-5 and V is TRBV4-2; tentatively, D is TRBD1 (6 bases). Germline assignment: CDR1 LGHNA and CDR2 YNFKEQ. V was clipped by 1 base and J by 5 bases, with 18 bases between them. This CDR3 has 17 amino acids. CDR3 sequence: CASSQVKRDKRYQPQHF. In DNA form, the CDR3 reads TGTGCCAGCAGCCAAGTCAAGCGGGACAAACGGTATCAGCCCCAGCATTTT.

The CDR3 spells CASSSFYSGGNTGELFF. The CDR3 coding sequence is TGTGCCAGCAGCTCGTTCTATAGCGGGGGGAACACCGGGGAGCTGTTTTTT. This chain joins TRBV11-3 and TRBJ2-2, with 9 positions matching TRBD2. This CDR3 contains 17 residues. Germline CDR1 SGHNT, CDR2 YENEEA. V was clipped by 4 bases and J by 1 base; unmatched bases: 7.

Comment on this clone: The same CDR3 arises from other DNA sequences in this sample as well. CDR3 in DNA: TGCAGCGTTGGGCAGAACTATGGCTACACCTTC. This encodes CSVGQNYGYTF. This chain connects TRBV29-1 to TRBJ1-2; unclear D gene. This CDR3 contains 11 residues. V was cut by 4 bases and J by 2 bases, with 5 bases left in between. CDR1 and CDR2 from the germline V gene are SQVTM and ANQGSEA.

The chain couples TRBV6-1 to TRBJ2-1; D possibly corresponds to TRBD1 (5 bases). Per the germline V gene, CDR1 is MNHNS and CDR2 is SASEGT. V lost 6 bases and J 8 bases, leaving 14 bases between the germline ends. The CDR3 length is 13 residues. The CDR3 DNA sequence: TGTGCCAGCAGCCCTGAAAGGGGTGATGAGCAGTTCTTC. Amino acids: CASSPERGDEQFF.

The rearrangement uses TRBV9 and TRBJ2-1; 9 bases line up with TRBD2. Germline lookup yields CDR1 SGDLS and CDR2 YYNGEE. V shed 0 bases and J 10 bases; nucleotides not matched to a gene: 5. The CDR3 has 14 amino acids. The CDR3 loop is CASSVGLADKEQFF. CDR3 nucleotide sequence: TGTGCCAGCAGCGTAGGACTAGCGGATAAAGAGCAGTTCTTC.

CDR3 bases: TGTGCCAGCAGCCCCGGGGCGGTTGTCGATGAGCAGTTCTTC. It specifies CASSPGAVVDEQFF. V is TRBV7-3 and J is TRBJ2-1; D could derive from TRBD1 or TRBD2 (5 bases each). This CDR3 is built from 14 residues. Deletions cut 5 bases from V and 8 bases from J, with 16 bases between. Looked up from germline, CDR1 is SGHTA and CDR2 is FQGTGA.

This rearrangement joins TRBV6-5 to TRBJ1-2; maybe TRBD1 (5 bases). This CDR3 comprises 11 residues. V was trimmed by 10 bases and J by 14 bases, leaving 20 bases between them. Germline CDR1 MNHEY, CDR2 SVGAGI. In DNA, the CDR3 is TGTGCCACTACACTCCGGGACGTCCGGACCTTC. Its translation: CATTLRDVRTF.

The V and J genes are TRBV9 and TRBJ1-2; D remains ambiguous. Between the trimmed V and J ends, which lost 5 bases and 5 bases, there was a span of 13 bases. The germline gives CDR1 SGDLS, CDR2 YYNGEE. This CDR3 region has 13 residues. The CDR3 sequence: CASSNLVSYGYTF. Written as DNA, the CDR3 is TGTGCCAGCAGTAACCTCGTCTCATATGGCTACACCTTC.

The chain has TRBV5-1 and TRBJ1-2; possibly TRBD1 for D (6 bases). Trimming took 0 bases from V and 3 from J, leaving 12 bases between them. This CDR3 has 15 amino acids. From germline, CDR1 is SGHRS and CDR2 YFSETQ. DNA for the CDR3: TGCGCCAGCAGCTTGGCACAGGGAGATGACTATGGCTACACCTTC. Translated, it gives CASSLAQGDDYGYTF.

A few counts support this clone. This chain connects TRBV5-1 to TRBJ2-5; D might be TRBD1 or TRBD2, each matching 5 bases. The CDR3 covers 16 residues. Germline-derived CDR1 and CDR2 are SGHRS and YFSETQ. V lost 0 bases, J lost 5 bases, and 17 bases lay in between. CDR3 DNA: TGCGCCAGCAGCTTGGGACTACAGGAAGGAGAGGAGACCCAGTACTTC. This translates into CASSLGLQEGEETQYF.

The DNA for the CDR3 is TGTGCCAGCAGCCCCCGGAGAATGACGAACACCGGGGAGCTGTTTTTT. It is translated as CASSPRRMTNTGELFF. The rearrangement uses TRBV7-6 and TRBJ2-2; D is ambiguous. The length of the CDR3 is 16 residues. Germline CDR1 is SGHVS and CDR2 is FNYEAQ. V lost 5 bases to trimming and J lost 0 bases, with 13 bases between them.

This clone was seen more than once but under ten times. CDR3 nucleotide sequence: TGTGCCAGCAGCTCCGCGAAGCTAGCGGGAGTCACCGGGGAGCTGTTTTTT. It specifies CASSSAKLAGVTGELFF. The chain has TRBV11-3 and TRBJ2-2, with 10 bases matching TRBD2. CDR3 length equals 17 residues. V was clipped by 4 bases and J by 4 bases; unmatched bases: 9. Germline V gene data show CDR1 as SGHNT and CDR2 as YENEEA.

This clone was counted only a few times. The chain uses TRBV2 and TRBJ1-5, with D possibly being TRBD1 (6 bases). The CDR3 sequence is 14 residues long. Germline values: CDR1 SNHLY, CDR2 FYNNEI. The V gene lost 3 bases and the J gene lost 5 bases, with 11 bases spanning the gap. The CDR3 DNA sequence: TGTGCCAGCAGTGACCGGGGGCGATATCAGCCCCAGCATTTT. It codes for CASSDRGRYQPQHF.

This chain connects TRBV5-1 to TRBJ2-7; TRBD2 is a possible D gene (5 bases). The J call may be wrong; the DNA end is better matched by TRBJ2-5. Per the germline V gene, CDR1 is SGHRS and CDR2 is YFSETQ. The CDR3 contains 15 residues. Here the CDR3 DNA reads TGCGCCAGCAGCTTATGGGGAGATGAGGAGGAGACCCAGTACTTC. Its protein is CASSLWGDEEETQYF.

The rearrangement joins TRBV19 to TRBJ2-7, with 8 bases aligning to TRBD2. The CDR3 consists of 15 residues. The V gene's germline CDR1 is LNHDA and CDR2 SQIVND (reference sequence). J was trimmed by 4 bases and V by 6 bases; bases with no gene match: 11. The CDR3 DNA is TGTGCCAGTAGCCGATCGGGAGGGGGACCTTACGAGCAGTACTTC. Protein sequence: CASSRSGGGPYEQYF.

The rearrangement joins TRBV4-1 to TRBJ2-7, with 12 bases aligning to TRBD2. CDR1 and CDR2 from the germline V gene are MGHRA and YSYEKL. CDR3 size: 15 residues. Losses at the gene ends were 1 base for V and 6 bases for J; bases not matched to a gene: 4. CDR3 sequence reads: CASSQGLAGVGEQYF. CDR3 bases: TGCGCCAGCAGCCAAGGACTAGCGGGGGTTGGCGAGCAGTACTTC.

This clone was counted between two and nine times. The V call is TRBV6-1, the J call TRBJ2-7; the D gene is possibly TRBD1 (6 bases). From germline, CDR1 is MNHNS and CDR2 SASEGT. The CDR3 spans 14 residues. V was pared by 5 bases and J by 2 bases, with 13 bases between. CDR3 residues: CASSRDIPPYEQYF. The CDR3 DNA follows: TGTGCCAGCAGTCGGGACATCCCCCCCTACGAGCAGTACTTC.

The rearrangement links TRBV6-1 to TRBJ1-3; a weak D match, TRBD1 (5 bases). Trimming stripped 0 bases from V and 0 bases from J, with 21 bases between. Germline CDR1 reads MNHNS; CDR2 reads SASEGT. The CDR3 consists of 20 residues. The chain's CDR3 is CASSEAPFSGWFVSGNTIYF. The DNA of the CDR3 is TGTGCCAGCAGTGAAGCGCCGTTTTCAGGGTGGTTTGTCTCTGGAAACACCATATATTTT.

The chain couples TRBV5-1 to TRBJ2-7, with 10 positions matching TRBD1. The CDR3 contains 16 residues. The J segment lost 1 base and the V segment lost 0 bases, leaving 4 bases of the junction unmatched. CDR1 is SGHRS, CDR2 YFSETQ, per germline. CDR3 bases: TGCGCCAGCAGCTTGGCAGGACAGGGGGTGTCCTACGAGCAGTACTTC. Its translation is CASSLAGQGVSYEQYF.